This T cell receptor beta chain stems from a study of beta chain features in type 1 diabetes. Researchers reported sorting CD4+ naive, central memory, regulatory and stem cell-like memory cells via CD45RO/CCR7/CD25/CD127/CD95/CD27. This clone was seen only a few times. Since all of the isolated RNA was reverse transcribed, expressed TCRB transcripts were what got sequenced. Clones were read by immunoSEQ multiplex PCR, and TCRdb kept only the in-frame ones, dropping some. The table shows around 430,000 clones, with approximately 30% occurring only once. Sequencing was carried out using naive CD4+ T cells from blood. This receptor was taken from a man aged 18 to 30 in good health.

The CDR3 DNA sequence: TGTGCCAGCAGTCCCAGACTAGCGGTTCCCTACGAGCAGTACTTC. This gives the protein CASSPRLAVPYEQYF. The V call is TRBV6-5, the J call TRBJ2-7, with 9 bases that match TRBD2. The germline V gene encodes CDR1 MNHEY and CDR2 SVGAGI. With V trimmed by 5 bases and J by 2 bases, 7 bases remained unmatched. The length of the CDR3 is 15 residues.